The 30 T cell receptor beta chains presented below share a single source sample, sequenced in a study of a mutant IDH1 vaccine in newly diagnosed glioma. Clones were sequenced by immunoSEQ multiplex PCR, and TCRdb holds only the in-frame ones, with some missing. This sample has more than 50,000 clones; around 80% occur once, and the top ten carry approximately 6%. These TCRs are of unknown antigen specificity. Time point reported: week 11, during vaccination. What each vaccine dose contained was 300 ug of mutant IDH1 20-mer peptide, accompanied by topical imiquimod. The sequencing used PBMCs, collected from a glioma patient whose treatment included an IDH1 peptide vaccine. These receptors came from a man between 50 and 59 years old with glioma.

This chain connects TRBV6-5 to TRBJ2-7, with D perhaps matching TRBD2 (6 bases). This CDR3 is 14 amino acids long. V lost 5 bases and J 2 bases, leaving 13 bases between the germline ends. Germline V gives CDR1 MNHEY, CDR2 SVGAGI. The CDR3 region has the DNA TGTGCCAGCAGTCCCGGGACTTGGACCTACGAGCAGTACTTC. It translates to CASSPGTWTYEQYF.

The V call is TRBV7-9, the J call TRBJ2-7, with 13 bases matching TRBD2. V was clipped by 10 bases and J by 4 bases; unmatched bases: 13. The CDR3 contains 16 residues. Germline values: CDR1 SEHNR, CDR2 FQNEAQ (reference sequence). The CDR3 reads CATSPGLAGVEYEQYF. Written as DNA, the CDR3 is TGTGCCACTTCACCTGGACTAGCGGGAGTCGAGTACGAGCAGTACTTC.

V is TRBV7-8 and J is TRBJ1-1, with a tentative D call TRBD1 (6 bases). CDR1 and CDR2 (germline): SGHVS, FQNEAQ. CDR3 length: 15 residues. V lost 0 bases, J lost 4 bases, and 12 bases lay in between. The CDR3 here is CASSLARLGGTEAFF. The CDR3 region has the DNA TGTGCCAGCAGCTTAGCGCGGTTAGGGGGCACTGAAGCTTTCTTT.

The genes are TRBV11-1 and TRBJ1-1; D is possibly TRBD1 (5 bases). Germline V gives CDR1 SGHAT, CDR2 FQDESV (reference sequence). This CDR3 contains 14 residues. Between the trimmed V and J ends, which lost 2 bases and 1 base, there was a span of 8 bases. The CDR3 region has the DNA TGTGCCAGCAGCTTAATTACAGGGAACACTGAAGCTTTCTTT. Translation gives CASSLITGNTEAFF.

This chain connects TRBV6-1 to TRBJ1-4; no reliable D call. Trimming took off 8 bases at V and 7 bases at J, with 17 bases between the two ends. The CDR3 totals 14 residues. Per germline, CDR1 MNHNS and CDR2 SASEGT. CDR3 region: CASSDFDSGEKLFF. The CDR3 DNA reads as TGTGCCAGCTCCGACTTCGACTCGGGTGAAAAACTGTTTTTT.

The chain is built from TRBV27 and TRBJ2-5; D gene uncertain. Germline-derived CDR1 and CDR2 are MNHEY and SMNVEV (reference sequence). The V end was cut by 6 bases, the J end by 5 bases, with 10 bases between. The CDR3 is made up of 12 amino acids. CDR3 protein: CASRGLEETQYF. For the CDR3, the DNA is TGTGCCAGCAGGGGTCTAGAGGAGACCCAGTACTTC.

This clone was observed a single time. The V call is TRBV11-3, the J call TRBJ1-1, with D maybe TRBD1 (5 bases). The CDR3 extends over 13 amino acids. Trimming left V 3 bases short and J 5 bases short, with 10 bases between. Germline CDR1 is SGHNT and CDR2 is YENEEA. CDR3 residues: CASSFQGDTEAFF. CDR3 sequence (DNA): TGTGCCAGCAGCTTTCAGGGAGATACTGAAGCTTTCTTT.

This CDR3 is CASQSRTNEQFF. The CDR3 DNA is TGTGCCAGCCAGTCGCGGACCAATGAGCAGTTCTTC. The chain recombines TRBV2 with TRBJ2-1; D is undetermined. CDR1 is SNHLY, CDR2 FYNNEI, per germline. V lost 8 bases to trimming and J lost 6 bases, with 11 bases between them. This CDR3 contains 12 residues.

Concerning this clone itself: In this CDR3 the conserved last residue, phenylalanine or tryptophan, is missing, so a read error is likely. Because the CDR3's place on the DNA is in doubt, the DNA is left out and the CDR3 is given as listed by TCRdb. The rearrangement joins TRBV10-3 to TRBJ1-1. The CDR3 has 13 residues if both end residues are counted. Germline V gives CDR1 ENHRY, CDR2 SYGVKD. The CDR3 is CAISSGSTGPGSI.

The V gene is TRBV7-9, the J gene TRBJ2-3; D is perhaps TRBD2 (6 bases). Germline loops: CDR1 SEHNR, CDR2 FQNEAQ (reference sequence). The V gene lost 8 bases and the J gene lost 4 bases, with 13 bases spanning the gap. The CDR3 length is 13 residues. CDR3 amino acids: CASGGTGPDTQYF. Written as DNA, the CDR3 is TGTGCCAGCGGGGGGACGGGGCCAGATACGCAGTATTTT.

The J gene is TRBJ1-6, the V gene TRBV9, with D tentatively TRBD1 (5 bases). Germline values: CDR1 SGDLS, CDR2 YYNGEE. V was pared by 4 bases and J by 10 bases, with 12 bases between. The CDR3 sequence is 13 residues long. DNA for the CDR3: TGTGCCAGCAGCTCAAGACAGAGGTCACCCCTCCACTTT. This sequence encodes CASSSRQRSPLHF.

The chain has TRBV21-1 and TRBJ2-6; the table's D gene call, TRBD1, was not cross checked with the DNA. TRBV21-1 is described as a pseudogene. The CDR3 spans 16 residues. Here the CDR3 reads CASSPGGGAGANVLTF. DNA for the CDR3: TGTGCCAGCAGCCCAGGGGGTGGTGCTGGGGCCAACGTCCTGACTTTC.

This clone came up once. The chain couples TRBV18 to TRBJ1-5, with D possibly TRBD1 on 5 matching bases. Trimming removed 6 bases from V and 4 bases from J, with 10 bases in between. The CDR3 has 13 amino acids. Germline V gene data show CDR1 as KGHSH and CDR2 as LQKENI. The CDR3 DNA reads as TGTGCCAGCTCGCTCAGGGAGAATCAGCCCCAGCATTTT. It yields the protein CASSLRENQPQHF.

The genes are TRBV2 and TRBJ2-3; tentatively, D is TRBD2 (6 bases). The CDR3 loop spans 15 amino acids. Per the germline V gene, CDR1 is SNHLY and CDR2 is FYNNEI. Trimming stripped 4 bases from V and 2 bases from J, with 13 bases between. The CDR3 sequence: CASSVLADITDTQYF. The CDR3 nucleotides are TGTGCCAGCAGTGTTTTAGCGGATATCACAGATACGCAGTATTTT.

The chain employs TRBV7-8 and TRBJ2-7, with TRBD2 identical over 8 bases. The junction had 11 bases not matched to a gene; V was cut back by 6 bases and J by 4 bases. This CDR3 is 15 amino acids long. Germline values: CDR1 SGHVS, CDR2 FQNEAQ. The CDR3 loop reads CASRLTAGGRYEQYF. The CDR3 coding sequence is TGTGCCAGCAGACTAACGGCGGGGGGACGGTACGAGCAGTACTTC. Full variable domain (outside the CDR3, taken from reference TRBV7-8 and TRBJ2-7): GAGVSQSPRYKVAKRGQDVALRCDPISGHVSLFWYQQALGQGPEFLTYFQNEAQLDKSGLPSDRFFAERPEGSVSTLKIQRTQQEDSAVYLCASRLTAGGRYEQYFGPGTRLTVT.

J is TRBJ1-2 and V is TRBV11-2; D is uncertain. Trimming removed 0 bases from V and 4 bases from J, with 6 bases in between. This CDR3 is 13 amino acids long. Germline V gene data show CDR1 as SGHAT and CDR2 as FQNNGV. DNA of the CDR3: TGTGCCAGCAGCTTAGATGAGGGCTATGGCTACACCTTC. It is translated as CASSLDEGYGYTF.

This chain connects TRBV29-1 to TRBJ2-1; perhaps TRBD2 as D (6 bases). Trimming stripped 6 bases from V and 1 base from J, with 19 bases between. The CDR3 is 16 residues long. Germline V CDR1 and CDR2: SQVTM, ANQGSEA. The CDR3 sequence is CSVEGLRGSSYNEQFF. The CDR3 nucleotides are TGCAGCGTGGAGGGCTTAAGGGGAAGTTCCTACAATGAGCAGTTCTTC.

CDR3: CASSYSWGAEYEQYF. DNA for the CDR3: TGTGCCAGCAGTTACTCGTGGGGGGCCGAATACGAGCAGTACTTC. The chain combines TRBV6-5 with TRBJ2-7; possibly TRBD1 or TRBD2 for D (6 bases each). Germline-derived CDR1 and CDR2 are MNHEY and SVGAGI. The CDR3 contains 15 residues. V was shortened by 0 bases and J by 4 bases, with 13 bases between the two germline ends.

This clone was seen just once. The CDR3 sequence: CASSQFRMGINEQYF. The CDR3, as DNA: TGTGCCAGCAGCCAATTCAGGATGGGCATCAACGAGCAGTACTTC. The chain joins TRBV14 to TRBJ2-7; D is unresolved. Germline V gene data show CDR1 as SGHDN and CDR2 as FVKESK. The CDR3 runs 15 residues. Trimming cost V 2 bases and J 5 bases, with 16 bases left between them.

Points on this clone: The junction differs from germline at one of its ends, possibly a read error. The chain joins TRBV5-6 to TRBJ1-2; tentatively, D is TRBD1 (6 bases). The germline gives CDR1 SGHDT, CDR2 YYEEEE. The CDR3 spans 13 residues. DNA of the CDR3: TGTGCCAGCAGGTTCTTACAGGGAGGTTCGGACGTCTTC. It yields the protein CASRFLQGGSDVF.

The DNA for the CDR3 is TGTGCCAGCAGTGGTCAGACGAATCAGCCCCAGCATTTT. Its translation: CASSGQTNQPQHF. The J gene is TRBJ1-5, the V gene TRBV27, with no clear D. The V end lost 5 bases, the J end lost 4 bases, and 9 bases lay between the germline ends. Germline V gene lookup returns CDR1 MNHEY and CDR2 SMNVEV (reference sequence). The CDR3 has 13 residues.

The V and J genes are TRBV13 and TRBJ1-5, with D possibly being TRBD1 (6 bases). The CDR3 loop spans 14 amino acids. Germline assignment: CDR1 PRHDT and CDR2 FYEKMQ (reference sequence). Trimming removed 4 bases from V and 4 bases from J, with 11 bases in between. CDR3 bases: TGTGCCAGCAGCTCAGGGGAGGGTAATCAGCCCCAGCATTTT. As protein: CASSSGEGNQPQHF. The full variable domain, completed using reference TRBV13 and TRBJ1-5, is AAGVIQSPRHLIKEKRETATLKCYPIPRHDTVYWYQQGPGQDPQFLISFYEKMQSDKGSIPDRFSAQQFSDYHSELNMSSLELGDSALYFCASSSGEGNQPQHFGDGTRLSIL.

The CDR3 nucleotides read TGTGCCAGCATCGGAGAGCGGGGCAGCACAGATACGCAGTATTTT. As protein: CASIGERGSTDTQYF. The chain carries TRBV2 and TRBJ2-3, with TRBD2 matching 7 bases. CDR1 and CDR2 from the germline V gene are SNHLY and FYNNEI. The CDR3 loop spans 15 amino acids. Losses at the gene ends were 7 bases for V and 0 bases for J; bases not matched to a gene: 7.

The genes are TRBV9 and TRBJ1-5; 9 bases line up with TRBD1. The CDR3 spans 15 residues. With 5 bases clipped from V and 11 bases from J, the junction kept 14 bases outside the gene matches. The V gene's germline CDR1 is SGDLS and CDR2 YYNGEE. The CDR3 coding sequence is TGTGCCAGCAGTTCGGAGGGGGGACAGGGTGGGTCCCAGCATTTT. Translated, it gives CASSSEGGQGGSQHF.

The chain employs TRBV2 and TRBJ2-2; D gene unclear. The V gene's germline CDR1 is SNHLY and CDR2 FYNNEI. The V end was cut by 4 bases, the J end by 4 bases, with 7 bases between. This CDR3 region has 13 residues. The CDR3 DNA reads as TGTGCCAGCAGTGGTCACAGCACCGGGGAGCTGTTTTTT. Translated, it gives CASSGHSTGELFF.

V gene TRBV21-1 combines with J gene TRBJ2-3. TRBV21-1 is termed a pseudogene. There are 13 residues in the CDR3. The CDR3 DNA reads TGTGCCAGCAGCAAAGTGAACACAGATACGCAGTATTTT. It encodes CASSKVNTDTQYF.

This rearrangement joins TRBV19 to TRBJ1-1; D perhaps matches TRBD1 (6 bases). This CDR3 comprises 14 residues. Germline assignment: CDR1 LNHDA and CDR2 SQIVND (reference sequence). The V gene lost 7 bases and the J gene lost 0 bases, with 12 bases spanning the gap. The CDR3 protein is CASTKGGMNTEAFF. The DNA of the CDR3 is TGTGCCAGTACTAAAGGGGGGATGAACACTGAAGCTTTCTTT. Drawing the rest from reference TRBV19 and TRBJ1-1, the complete variable domain is DGGITQSPKYLFRKEGQNVTLSCEQNLNHDAMYWYRQDPGQGLRLIYYSQIVNDFQKGDIAEGYSVSREKKESFPLTVTSAQKNPTAFYLCASTKGGMNTEAFFGQGTRLTVV.

This chain connects TRBV6-1 to TRBJ2-7; TRBD1 might be the D (5 bases). With 7 bases removed from V and 6 bases from J, the gap between germline ends came to 16 bases. This CDR3 is 13 amino acids long. Germline V gene data show CDR1 as MNHNS and CDR2 as SASEGT. The CDR3 spells CASTVGPSGEQYF. The CDR3 nucleotides are TGTGCCAGCACGGTGGGGCCATCTGGCGAGCAGTACTTC.

This clone was seen more than once but under ten times. The chain employs TRBV6-1 and TRBJ2-7; TRBD1 is a possible D gene (5 bases). With 8 bases removed from V and 7 bases from J, the gap between germline ends came to 21 bases. Per germline, CDR1 MNHNS and CDR2 SASEGT. The CDR3 has 14 residues. In nucleotides, the CDR3 is TGTGCCAGCCATCCAGGGTTTAAGCTAAGGGAGCAGTACTTC. Translated: CASHPGFKLREQYF.

This sequence joins TRBV7-2 and TRBJ1-5; D is uncertain. The CDR3 is 13 residues long. V was cut by 4 bases and J by 4 bases, with 8 bases left in between. Germline V CDR1 and CDR2: SGHTA, FQGNSA. CDR3 in DNA: TGTGCCAGCAGCTGGGTAGGGAATCAGCCCCAGCATTTT. Translation: CASSWVGNQPQHF.